Only a few counts were recorded for the clone carrying this T cell receptor beta chain. Antigen unknown. Each donor's status was that of a healthy bone marrow donor. 60 Vbeta and 13 Jbeta primers were used in PCR. The method was immunoSEQ multiplex PCR; TCRdb's version includes in-frame clones alone and lacks a portion of them. This sample has more than 85,000 clones, with nearly 70% found just once. This sample is drawn from a study of cytomegalovirus exposure and HLA in healthy donors. Study results and limitations: Earlier results showed most TCR beta V segments being productive about 87% or about 30% of the time.

The CDR3 runs 15 residues. Germline CDR1 and CDR2: SNHLY and FYNNEI. Trimming cost V 3 bases and J 2 bases; bases outside gene matches: 7. The receptor was isolated from an older woman in good health and CMV-seropositive. The V gene is TRBV2, the J gene TRBJ2-7; 7 positions agree with TRBD2. The specimen sequenced was PBMCs. The CDR3 bases are TGTGCCAGCAGTGAGAGATCTGGGAGGGCCTACGAGCAGTACTTC. Amino acid sequence: CASSERSGRAYEQYF.